This TCR beta chain was retrieved from a study of shared clonotypes between healthy human individuals. This clone was counted a single time. Antigen specificity is unknown. General study findings and limits: When compared with the clonotypes that were shared by all four sorted-subset donors, the non-shared clonotypes turned out to have lower generation probabilities.

CD45RA-negative memory and CD45RA+ naive subsets were split from the CD4+ cells. In germline, CDR1 is MNHNS, CDR2 SASEGT. The CDR3 spans 12 residues. V was cut by 3 bases and J by 10 bases, with 13 bases left in between. Genomic DNA of every subset was divided equally among multiple immunoSEQ plates. Using about 220 ng DNA, around 30,000 T cell genomes, the sorted-subset replicate PCRs were run. Profiling relied on immunoSEQ multiplex PCR, and the TCRdb table lists in-frame clones only, not all of them. The sample contains under 2.5 million clones, 80% to 95% of which appear only once. The chain joins TRBV6-1 to TRBJ2-7; possibly TRBD1 for D (5 bases). This receptor was obtained from a man younger than 30 in good health. Some clones in this sample may be carry-over from other donors' samples. The specimen sequenced was naive CD4+ T cells from PBMCs. Subset specified: CD45RA+ positively selected. The CDR3 bases are TGTGCCAGCAGTGATCCAACGACAGTTCAGTACTTC. Encoded protein: CASSDPTTVQYF.